The 21 T cell receptor beta chains in this list originate from one sample, sequenced in a study of blood T cell repertoires in COVID-19. Clones were read by immunoSEQ multiplex PCR, and TCRdb kept only the in-frame ones, dropping some. The repertoire consists of some 250,000 clones, with approximately 86% occurring once and the leading ten covering 2.5% to 3.5%. The sample taken for sequencing was PBMCs or T cells enriched from blood (not recorded which). The receptors derive from a woman aged 40 to 50 with acute COVID-19.

The CDR3 sequence: CATSDQSGRAGAYNEQFF. Here the CDR3 DNA reads TGTGCCACCAGTGATCAAAGCGGGAGGGCCGGCGCCTACAATGAGCAGTTCTTC. The V gene is TRBV24-1, the J gene TRBJ2-1; TRBD2 matches at 10 bases. This CDR3 comprises 18 residues. Trimming cost V 3 bases and J 2 bases; bases outside gene matches: 9. The germline V gene encodes CDR1 KGHDR and CDR2 SFDVKD.

CDR3: CASSPGAITGWIQYF. The CDR3 DNA reads TGTGCCAGCAGTCCGGGCGCCATTACAGGGTGGATTCAGTACTTC. The chain links TRBV28 to TRBJ2-4; maybe TRBD1 (6 bases). Germline V gene lookup returns CDR1 MDHEN and CDR2 SYDVKM. This CDR3 is built from 15 residues. The V end was cut by 5 bases, the J end by 10 bases, with 21 bases between. The whole variable domain, remainder taken from reference TRBV28 and TRBJ2-4, is DVKVTQSSRYLVKRTGEKVFLECVQDMDHENMFWYRQDPGLGLRLIYFSYDVKMKEKGDIPEGYSVSREKKERFSLILESASTNQTSMYLCASSPGAITGWIQYFGAGTRLSVL.

The CDR3 spells CASSLISRAKAFF. The CDR3 DNA is TGTGCCAGCAGCTTAATAAGTCGAGCAAAAGCTTTCTTT. The chain employs TRBV11-1 and TRBJ1-1; D gene unclear. The length of the CDR3 is 13 residues. Between the trimmed V and J ends, which lost 2 bases and 9 bases, there was a span of 13 bases. Germline CDR1 SGHAT, CDR2 FQDESV (reference sequence).

The V call is TRBV7-9, the J call TRBJ1-2; D remains unclear. The CDR3 is 14 amino acids. Trimming shortened V by 5 bases and J by 0 bases, and 10 bases separated the two germline ends. In germline, CDR1 is SEHNR, CDR2 FQNEAQ (reference sequence). CDR3: CASSRVTSNYGYTF. CDR3 in DNA: TGTGCCAGCAGCCGAGTCACTTCTAACTATGGCTACACCTTC.

The chain is built from TRBV19 and TRBJ1-1; 7 nucleotides align to TRBD1. The V gene end was trimmed by 7 bases and the J gene end by 0 bases; junction bases not matched to a gene: 8. The CDR3 is 15 residues long. Per the germline V gene, CDR1 is LNHDA and CDR2 is SQIVND (reference sequence). The CDR3 loop reads CASKVEGQLNTEAFF. The CDR3 region has the DNA TGTGCCAGTAAGGTGGAGGGACAGTTGAACACTGAAGCTTTCTTT.

The chain couples TRBV7-9 to TRBJ1-2; no firm D call. This CDR3 is built from 14 residues. Germline assignment: CDR1 SEHNR and CDR2 FQNEAQ (reference sequence). Trimming stripped 1 base from V and 0 bases from J, with 6 bases between. CDR3 DNA sequence: TGTGCCAGCAGCTTAGGGGCAGCTAACTATGGCTACACCTTC. It specifies CASSLGAANYGYTF. The complete variable domain, with remaining parts taken from reference TRBV7-9 and TRBJ1-2, reads DTGVSQNPRHKITKRGQNVTFRCDPISEHNRLYWYRQTLGQGPEFLTYFQNEAQLEKSRLLSDRFSAERPKGSFSTLEIQRTEQGDSAMYLCASSLGAANYGYTFGSGTRLTVV.

V and J are TRBV11-2 and TRBJ2-1; weak D call: TRBD2 (6 bases). CDR3 length: 14 amino acids. Germline CDR1 reads SGHAT; CDR2 reads FQNNGV. Trimming stripped 1 base from V and 9 bases from J, with 13 bases between. The DNA for the CDR3 is TGTGCCAGCAGCTTAGTTCCCGCTAGCGCTGAGCAGTTCTTC. Amino acid sequence: CASSLVPASAEQFF.

The chain joins TRBV30 to TRBJ2-7, with TRBD2 matching over 9 bases. This CDR3 is built from 17 residues. Unmatched junction bases numbered 14, after V lost 3 bases and J lost 2 bases. From germline, CDR1 is GTSNPN and CDR2 SVGIG (reference sequence). For the CDR3, the DNA is TGTGCCTGGAGACAGTGGCGGGAGGGGGACGGAACCTACGAGCAGTACTTC. This sequence encodes CAWRQWREGDGTYEQYF.

This clone has a handful of counts. The rearrangement links TRBV2 to TRBJ2-1; the match to TRBD2 covers 7 bases. V was clipped by 8 bases and J by 9 bases; unmatched bases: 7. The CDR3 loop spans 12 amino acids. CDR1 is SNHLY, CDR2 FYNNEI, per germline. CDR3 sequence (DNA): TGTGCCAGCGGCGGGGAGGGAGGTGAGCAGTTCTTC. Amino acids: CASGGEGGEQFF. The whole variable domain, filled in from reference TRBV2 and TRBJ2-1, reads EPEVTQTPSHQVTQMGQEVILRCVPISNHLYFYWYRQILGQKVEFLVSFYNNEISEKSEIFDDQFSVERPDGSNFTLKIRSTKLEDSAMYFCASGGEGGEQFFGPGTRLTVL.

J is TRBJ1-2 and V is TRBV30, with 7 bases matching TRBD1. The trim removed 1 base at V and 3 bases at J, leaving 2 bases unmatched. The CDR3 has 13 residues. Germline values: CDR1 GTSNPN, CDR2 SVGIG (reference sequence). The CDR3: CAWSAGTDYGYTF. CDR3 bases: TGTGCCTGGAGTGCCGGGACAGACTATGGCTACACCTTC.

This chain connects TRBV7-8 to TRBJ1-6, with TRBD1 matching 7 bases. CDR1 is SGHVS, CDR2 FQNEAQ, per germline. The V gene end was trimmed by 10 bases and the J gene end by 5 bases; junction bases not matched to a gene: 8. CDR3 size: 14 residues. The CDR3 region has the DNA TGTGCCACGCAAACCCAGGGGGATAATTCACCCCTCCACTTT. Encoded protein: CATQTQGDNSPLHF.

J is TRBJ2-5 and V is TRBV27; D is unclear. The CDR3 runs 11 residues. Deletions cut 5 bases from V and 2 bases from J, with 3 bases between. The V gene's germline CDR1 is MNHEY and CDR2 SMNVEV (reference sequence). The CDR3 loop is CASSHQETQYF. DNA for the CDR3: TGTGCCAGCAGTCATCAAGAGACCCAGTACTTC.

The chain joins TRBV6-5 to TRBJ2-2; 7 nucleotides line up with TRBD2. J gave up 8 bases and V 3 bases, and 9 bases lay outside the gene matches. Germline CDR1 is MNHEY and CDR2 is SVGAGI. The length of the CDR3 is 15 residues. CDR3 bases: TGTGCCAGCAGTTATCAGCGGGGAAAGTCTGGGGAGCTGTTTTTT. As protein: CASSYQRGKSGELFF.

The chain carries TRBV5-1 and TRBJ2-3; maybe TRBD1 (5 bases). CDR1 is SGHRS, CDR2 YFSETQ, per germline. With 0 bases removed from V and 4 bases from J, the gap between germline ends came to 9 bases. This CDR3 region has 14 residues. The CDR3 loop is CASSLEGVADTQYF. DNA of the CDR3: TGCGCCAGCAGCTTGGAAGGGGTCGCAGATACGCAGTATTTT.

V and J are TRBV13 and TRBJ2-1; D uncertain. In germline, CDR1 is PRHDT, CDR2 FYEKMQ (reference sequence). V lost 5 bases and J 0 bases, leaving 11 bases between the germline ends. CDR3 size: 15 residues. CDR3 bases: TGTGCCAGCAGCAACAGACGAAGCTCCTACAATGAGCAGTTCTTC. The encoded protein is CASSNRRSSYNEQFF.

The chain combines TRBV4-1 with TRBJ1-3, with a tentative D call TRBD1 (5 bases). This CDR3 is 14 amino acids long. Germline V gene sequence: CDR1 MGHRA, CDR2 YSYEKL. Between the trimmed V and J ends, which lost 3 bases and 0 bases, there was a span of 6 bases. CDR3 coding DNA: TGCGCCAGCAGCCAGGGGCCCTCTGGAAACACCATATATTTT. It is translated as CASSQGPSGNTIYF.

This clone was recorded once. The rearrangement links TRBV3-1 (or the pseudogene TRBV3-2) to TRBJ2-1; 7 bases are shared with TRBD1. The junction had 5 bases not matched to a gene; V was cut back by 3 bases and J by 6 bases. Germline V gene lookup returns CDR1 LGHDT and CDR2 YNNKEL (reference sequence). This CDR3 contains 14 residues. CDR3 in amino acids: CASSQIRDSNEQFF. The DNA of the CDR3 is TGTGCCAGCAGCCAGATCCGGGACAGCAATGAGCAGTTCTTC.

The V gene is TRBV29-1, the J gene TRBJ1-2, with TRBD1 as a possible D gene (5 bases). V was shortened by 3 bases and J by 4 bases, with 15 bases between the two germline ends. Germline V gives CDR1 SQVTM, CDR2 ANQGSEA. The length of the CDR3 is 14 residues. CDR3 residues: CSVDSDRDLYGYTF. CDR3 DNA: TGCAGCGTTGATTCTGACAGAGACCTCTATGGCTACACCTTC. The variable domain in full, completed from reference TRBV29-1 and TRBJ1-2, reads SAVISQKPSRDICQRGTSLTIQCQVDSQVTMMFWYRQQPGQSLTLIATANQGSEATYESGFVIDKFPISRPNLTFSTLTVSNMSPEDSSIYLCSVDSDRDLYGYTFGSGTRLTVV.

The genes are TRBV10-3 and TRBJ2-7, with 11 bases that match TRBD2. The CDR3 is 14 residues long. Germline values: CDR1 ENHRY, CDR2 SYGVKD. V lost 1 base and J lost 7; bases outside the gene matches: 3. The DNA of the CDR3 is TGTGCCATCAGTGAGTTACTAGCGGGAGCAGAGCAGTACTTC. Translated: CAISELLAGAEQYF.

The chain recombines TRBV11-2 with TRBJ2-7, with unresolved D. The CDR3 length is 13 residues. Germline CDR1 is SGHAT and CDR2 is FQNNGV. V was clipped by 2 bases and J by 1 base, with 6 bases between them. CDR3 coding DNA: TGTGCCAGCAGCTTAACTGATTCCTACGAGCAGTACTTC. Translating gives CASSLTDSYEQYF.

The rearrangement uses TRBV11-3 and TRBJ2-1; 7 nucleotides line up with TRBD1. From germline, CDR1 is SGHNT and CDR2 YENEEA. The CDR3 sequence is 15 residues long. The trim removed 1 base at V and 8 bases at J, leaving 8 bases unmatched. For the CDR3, the DNA is TGTGCCAGCAGCTTAGGTCCGGGACAGTTCGATGAGCAGTTCTTC. Translation gives CASSLGPGQFDEQFF.